What follows is one TCR beta chain and its context. Antigen specificity is unknown. Donors likely had unrecorded immune exposures despite being nominally healthy when sampled. The germline V gene encodes CDR1 SGHDT and CDR2 YYEEEE. This CDR3 is built from 14 residues. The V and J ends lost 5 bases and 1 base respectively, with 11 bases between them. The source of the sample is a study of cytomegalovirus exposure and HLA in healthy donors. Study background: Prior work identified 117 million unique TCR beta sequences in about 179 million T cells. Study-wide findings and caveats: Earlier findings revealed that most TCR beta V segments proved productive either about 87% or about 30% of the time.

Vbeta (60) and Jbeta (13) primers were used in the PCR. Original handling: Later, some 75 million unique TCR beta chains were counted in an analysis, and roughly 11 million of them were shared. Using immunoSEQ multiplex PCR, the repertoire was profiled, and TCRdb retains in-frame clones only, with some absent. V and J calls plus clone size are reproduced from that table; the DNA served to infer D and trimming. Counted here are under 200,000 clones, 80% to 90% occurring once; the ten biggest clones make up roughly 8.8%. The specimen sequenced was PBMCs. V is TRBV5-6 and J is TRBJ2-3; D unresolved. This TCR derives from a man between 18 and 29 years old in good health and CMV-seropositive. The CDR3 DNA is TGTGCCAGCAGTGCCATAGGAGGCACAGATACGCAGTATTTT. Translation gives CASSAIGGTDTQYF.